This T cell receptor beta chain was profiled in a study of T cells after yellow fever vaccination. The CDR3 is 13 amino acids. Trimming cost V 4 bases and J 1 base, with 7 bases left between them. Germline V gene lookup returns CDR1 SGHRS and CDR2 YFSETQ. One entry per CDR3 protein, called by TCRdb with MiXCR from the 5' RACE reads. The sample consists of about 320,000 distinct CDR3 sequences, around 7% of them appearing once. General study findings and limits: Any FACS-sorted repertoire could hold abundant clonotypes that contaminate it from the bulk population. The booster saw the reappearance of most primary-vaccination clones (more than 95% CD4, almost 90% CD8).

By share, this clonotype counts as medium-sized. The target antigen is unknown. The sequences come from PBMCs, collected approximately 47 days after the first yellow fever vaccination. This receptor was taken from a man younger than 30 who received the YFV17D yellow fever vaccine. The rearrangement uses TRBV5-1 and TRBJ2-3; no firm D call. CDR3 amino acids: CASSPDRTDTQYF. CDR3 in DNA: TGCGCCAGCAGCCCCGACCGCACAGATACGCAGTATTTT.